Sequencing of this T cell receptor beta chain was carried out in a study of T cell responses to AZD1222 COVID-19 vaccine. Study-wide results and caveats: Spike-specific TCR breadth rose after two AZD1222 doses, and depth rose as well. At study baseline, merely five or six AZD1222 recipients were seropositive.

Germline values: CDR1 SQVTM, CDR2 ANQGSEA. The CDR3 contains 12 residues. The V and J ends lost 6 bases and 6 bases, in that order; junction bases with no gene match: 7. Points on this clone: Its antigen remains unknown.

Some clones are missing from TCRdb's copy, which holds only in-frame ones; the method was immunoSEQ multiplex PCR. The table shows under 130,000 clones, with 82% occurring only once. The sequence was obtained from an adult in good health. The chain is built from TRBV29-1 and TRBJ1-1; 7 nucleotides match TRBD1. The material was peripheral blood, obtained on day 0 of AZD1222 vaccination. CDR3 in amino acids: CSVYRGKAEAFF. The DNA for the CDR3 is TGCAGCGTCTACAGGGGAAAGGCTGAAGCTTTCTTT.